The 26 T cell receptor beta chains presented below share a single source sample, sequenced in a study of cytomegalovirus exposure and HLA in healthy donors. The protocol was immunoSEQ multiplex PCR, while the TCRdb copy is restricted to in-frame clones and leaves out a portion. The sample includes some 130,000 clones, almost 85% of them seen just once. The sample taken for sequencing was PBMCs. The receptor source for this set is a man aged 25-40 years in good health and CMV-seropositive.

The chain joins TRBV4-1 to TRBJ2-1; TRBD2 matches at 8 bases. V lost 0 bases, J lost 4 bases, and 5 bases stayed unmatched. Germline assignment: CDR1 MGHRA and CDR2 YSYEKL. The CDR3 consists of 16 residues. CDR3 nucleotide sequence: TGCGCCAGCAGCCAAGACGGGACTAGTCGATACAATGAGCAGTTCTTC. This encodes CASSQDGTSRYNEQFF.

J is TRBJ2-3 and V is TRBV5-1; D is perhaps TRBD2 (6 bases). The V end lost 3 bases, the J end lost 6 bases, and 23 bases lay between the germline ends. The germline V gene encodes CDR1 SGHRS and CDR2 YFSETQ. There are 17 residues in the CDR3. This CDR3 is CASSSNAGMDTGDTQYF. The DNA of the CDR3 is TGCGCCAGCAGCTCGAACGCGGGGATGGATACGGGGGATACGCAGTATTTT.

V gene TRBV25-1 combines with J gene TRBJ1-5; 7 positions agree with TRBD1. Trimming cost V 3 bases and J 4 bases; bases outside gene matches: 9. There are 16 residues in the CDR3. In germline, CDR1 is MGHDK, CDR2 SYGVNS. The CDR3, as DNA: TGTGCCAGCAGTGACTCCCGGGGACAGATAAATCAGCCCCAGCATTTT. Translating gives CASSDSRGQINQPQHF. Using reference TRBV25-1 and TRBJ1-5 for the parts outside the CDR3, the full variable domain is EADIYQTPRYLVIGTGKKITLECSQTMGHDKMYWYQQDPGMELHLIHYSYGVNSTEKGDLSSESTVSRIRTEHFPLTLESARPSHTSQYLCASSDSRGQINQPQHFGDGTRLSIL.

The V and J genes are TRBV6-6 and TRBJ2-1, with D perhaps matching TRBD2 (5 bases). The germline V and J ends were trimmed by 6 bases and 9 bases, with 12 bases remaining between them. Germline CDR1 and CDR2: MNHNY and SVGAGI (reference sequence). The CDR3 has 12 residues. The CDR3 region is CASSRLSVEQFF. In nucleotides, the CDR3 is TGTGCCAGCAGCAGACTTAGCGTTGAGCAGTTCTTC.

The chain is built from TRBV7-3 and TRBJ1-2; 8 nucleotides agree with TRBD1. From germline, CDR1 is SGHTA and CDR2 FQGTGA. The CDR3 sequence is 14 residues long. V gave up 1 base and J gave up 7 bases; unmatched junction bases: 5. The CDR3: CASSLNTGGSGYTF. The CDR3 DNA is TGTGCCAGCAGCTTAAACACAGGGGGGTCTGGCTACACCTTC.

This sequence joins TRBV15 and TRBJ2-5; tentatively, D is TRBD2 (6 bases). V was cut by 4 bases and J by 5 bases, with 11 bases left in between. There are 13 residues in the CDR3. Germline CDR1 reads LNHNV; CDR2 reads YYDKDF (reference sequence). The CDR3 region has the DNA TGTGCCACCAGCATCGGGGGTTCGGAGACCCAGTACTTC. Translated, it gives CATSIGGSETQYF.

The chain links TRBV2 to TRBJ2-5; TRBD2 aligns across 8 bases. Germline V CDR1 and CDR2: SNHLY, FYNNEI. V shed 5 bases, J shed 5 bases, and the junction held 7 bases outside the gene matches. The CDR3 contains 14 residues. The CDR3 sequence: CASSTRGGRETQYF. CDR3 coding DNA: TGTGCCAGCAGTACCCGGGGGGGAAGGGAGACCCAGTACTTC.

This rearrangement joins TRBV6-5 to TRBJ2-3, with TRBD2 identical over 8 bases. Trimming cost V 2 bases and J 2 bases; bases outside gene matches: 3. Germline CDR1 MNHEY, CDR2 SVGAGI. This CDR3 region has 15 residues. CDR3 loop: CASSYVGGATDTQYF. The CDR3, as DNA: TGTGCCAGCAGTTACGTCGGGGGGGCCACAGATACGCAGTATTTT.

In its sample, this clone was seen a few times. This chain uses TRBV6-1 with TRBJ2-2; 11 nucleotides match TRBD2. From germline, CDR1 is MNHNS and CDR2 SASEGT. With V trimmed by 1 base and J by 4 bases, 8 bases remained unmatched. The CDR3 runs 18 residues. In nucleotides, the CDR3 is TGTGCCAGCAGTGAAGGCTGGCTAGCGGGAGGTGTCACCGGGGAGCTGTTTTTT. It translates to CASSEGWLAGGVTGELFF.

This clone was counted a single time. J is TRBJ1-5 and V is TRBV2; D not resolved. The ends were cut back, 2 bases at V and 9 bases at J, with 11 bases in the middle. Germline CDR1 is SNHLY and CDR2 is FYNNEI. This CDR3 is 13 amino acids long. The CDR3 DNA is TGTGCCAGCAGTGAATACCCAGATCGGCCCCAGCATTTT. It is translated as CASSEYPDRPQHF. The full variable domain, completed using reference TRBV2 and TRBJ1-5, is EPEVTQTPSHQVTQMGQEVILRCVPISNHLYFYWYRQILGQKVEFLVSFYNNEISEKSEIFDDQFSVERPDGSNFTLKIRSTKLEDSAMYFCASSEYPDRPQHFGDGTRLSIL.

The chain carries TRBV30 and TRBJ2-7; 9 nucleotides agree with TRBD1. Germline CDR1 GTSNPN, CDR2 SVGIG (reference sequence). V shed 5 bases and J 5 bases; nucleotides not matched to a gene: 7. CDR3 size: 13 residues. The CDR3 sequence is CAWGQGNFDEQYF. CDR3 in DNA: TGTGCCTGGGGACAGGGGAATTTCGACGAGCAGTACTTC.

This clone has a handful of counts. This chain uses TRBV19 with TRBJ1-2, with D perhaps matching TRBD1 (6 bases). V lost 2 bases and J 1 base, leaving 14 bases between the germline ends. The CDR3 covers 16 residues. CDR1 LNHDA and CDR2 SQIVND come from the germline V gene (reference sequence). Written as DNA, the CDR3 is TGTGCCAGTAGTATAAAAGGGGCAGGGGATAACTATGGCTACACCTTC. The encoded protein is CASSIKGAGDNYGYTF.

This chain joins TRBV5-6 and TRBJ2-7; 9 nucleotides match TRBD1. Per the germline V gene, CDR1 is SGHDT and CDR2 is YYEEEE. This CDR3 is 15 amino acids long. Trimming at V came to 0 bases and at J to 3 bases, leaving 4 bases not matched to a gene. The DNA of the CDR3 is TGTGCCAGCAGCTTGGCACAGGGGGCCATCTACGAGCAGTACTTC. Translating gives CASSLAQGAIYEQYF.

The rearrangement uses TRBV29-1 and TRBJ2-3; D possibly corresponds to TRBD2 (6 bases). The CDR3 sequence is 12 residues long. Between the trimmed V and J ends, which lost 7 bases and 1 base, there was a span of 9 bases. Germline V CDR1 and CDR2: SQVTM, ANQGSEA. The CDR3 protein is CSGASGTDTQYF. The DNA for the CDR3 is TGCAGCGGGGCTAGCGGCACAGATACGCAGTATTTT.

The V and J genes are TRBV2 and TRBJ1-2; 7 bases fit TRBD1. This CDR3 comprises 13 residues. Trimming cost V 4 bases and J 5 bases; bases outside gene matches: 4. The germline gives CDR1 SNHLY, CDR2 FYNNEI. The CDR3 loop reads CASSGTGSYGYTF. The CDR3 region has the DNA TGTGCCAGCAGTGGGACAGGATCGTATGGCTACACCTTC.

This clone was picked up a small number of times. The chain links TRBV6-5 to TRBJ1-2; D is undetermined. Trimming removed 3 bases from V and 7 bases from J, with 18 bases in between. Germline assignment: CDR1 MNHEY and CDR2 SVGAGI. The CDR3 extends over 15 amino acids. The CDR3 sequence: CASSYSREGRAGYTF. The CDR3 DNA reads as TGTGCCAGCAGTTATAGTCGAGAAGGGCGGGCTGGCTACACCTTC.

The chain joins TRBV27 to TRBJ2-6; maybe TRBD2 (6 bases). The ends were cut back, 6 bases at V and 4 bases at J, with 19 bases in the middle. The CDR3 covers 17 residues. Looked up from germline, CDR1 is MNHEY and CDR2 is SMNVEV (reference sequence). The CDR3 region is CASREAGRKAGANVLTF. The DNA of the CDR3 is TGTGCCAGCAGGGAGGCCGGGAGAAAAGCCGGGGCCAACGTCCTGACTTTC.

V gene TRBV7-9 combines with J gene TRBJ2-5, with TRBD1 matching over 9 bases. Trimming cost V 2 bases and J 2 bases; bases outside gene matches: 3. The CDR3 spans 15 residues. Germline values: CDR1 SEHNR, CDR2 FQNEAQ (reference sequence). The CDR3 region has the DNA TGTGCCAGCAGCTTATTGGGACAGGGACAAGAGACCCAGTACTTC. Its translation: CASSLLGQGQETQYF. Complete variable domain (other parts from reference TRBV7-9 and TRBJ2-5): DTGVSQNPRHKITKRGQNVTFRCDPISEHNRLYWYRQTLGQGPEFLTYFQNEAQLEKSRLLSDRFSAERPKGSFSTLEIQRTEQGDSAMYLCASSLLGQGQETQYFGPGTRLLVL.

J is TRBJ2-7 and V is TRBV7-2, with 8 bases matching TRBD2. The CDR3 contains 17 residues. V lost 1 base and J lost 7; bases outside the gene matches: 15. The germline V gene has CDR1 SGHTA and CDR2 FQGNSA. This CDR3 is CASSLGPFAAGVDEQYF. The CDR3 region has the DNA TGTGCCAGCAGCTTAGGCCCTTTTGCAGCGGGGGTTGATGAGCAGTACTTC.

CDR3: CASSDLLPGQGNTEAFF. The CDR3 nucleotides are TGTGCCAGCAGTGATCTGTTACCGGGACAGGGAAATACTGAAGCTTTCTTT. The chain recombines TRBV2 with TRBJ1-1, with 9 positions matching TRBD1. The CDR3 contains 17 residues. Germline CDR1 is SNHLY and CDR2 is FYNNEI. J was trimmed by 5 bases and V by 3 bases; bases with no gene match: 13. Complete variable domain (other parts from reference TRBV2 and TRBJ1-1): EPEVTQTPSHQVTQMGQEVILRCVPISNHLYFYWYRQILGQKVEFLVSFYNNEISEKSEIFDDQFSVERPDGSNFTLKIRSTKLEDSAMYFCASSDLLPGQGNTEAFFGQGTRLTVV.

This clone was recorded a few times. The chain recombines TRBV14 with TRBJ2-7; D is unresolved. Trimming left V 4 bases short and J 5 bases short, with 15 bases between. CDR3 length: 14 amino acids. CDR1 and CDR2 (germline): SGHDN, FVKESK. CDR3 in DNA: TGTGCCAGCAGCCGGGCCAGTCCCTACGACGAGCAGTACTTC. It codes for CASSRASPYDEQYF.

The chain uses TRBV30 and TRBJ2-7, with 12 bases aligning to TRBD2. Germline V gene sequence: CDR1 GTSNPN, CDR2 SVGIG (reference sequence). The CDR3 totals 15 residues. V shed 1 base and J 4 bases; nucleotides not matched to a gene: 5. The CDR3 DNA reads TGTGCCTGGAGTGCGCGACTAGCGGGGGTATACGAGCAGTACTTC. The encoded protein is CAWSARLAGVYEQYF. The entire variable domain, with the rest obtained from reference TRBV30 and TRBJ2-7, is as follows: SQTIHQWPATLVQPVGSPLSLECTVEGTSNPNLYWYRQAAGRGLQLLFYSVGIGQISSEVPQNLSASRPQDRQFILSSKKLLLSDSGFYLCAWSARLAGVYEQYFGPGTRLTVT.

This chain joins TRBV25-1 and TRBJ2-1; 9 nucleotides match TRBD1. This CDR3 has 15 amino acids. V lost 4 bases to trimming and J lost 9 bases; unmatched junction nucleotides: 10. Germline-derived CDR1 and CDR2 are MGHDK and SYGVNS. CDR3 bases: TGTGCCAGCAGTGGGGGCTTCACAGGGGGCGGTGAGCAGTTCTTC. It codes for CASSGGFTGGGEQFF.

This chain connects TRBV5-1 to TRBJ1-2; possibly TRBD1 for D (6 bases). The V gene's germline CDR1 is SGHRS and CDR2 YFSETQ. Trimming took 0 bases from V and 6 from J, leaving 15 bases between them. The CDR3 has 15 residues. The CDR3 nucleotides are TGCGCCAGCAGCTTGGATCAGGGGCTGGGGAATGGCTACACCTTC. Amino acid sequence: CASSLDQGLGNGYTF.

The rearrangement joins TRBV5-1 to TRBJ2-1; 7 bases are a match to TRBD2. Germline V lookup: CDR1 SGHRS, CDR2 YFSETQ. V dropped 4 bases and J dropped 4; count of bases not matched to a gene: 11. This CDR3 is built from 16 residues. For the CDR3, the DNA is TGCGCCAGCAGCCGAGGCGGGAGCGAGAATTACAATGAGCAGTTCTTC. It translates to CASSRGGSENYNEQFF.

This clone was counted once. The chain employs TRBV4-1 and TRBJ2-7; 9 nucleotides match TRBD2. In germline, CDR1 is MGHRA, CDR2 YSYEKL. This CDR3 contains 15 residues. J was trimmed by 4 bases and V by 0 bases; bases with no gene match: 4. The CDR3, as DNA: TGCGCCAGCAGCCAAGATTTGCTAGCGGGATACGAGCAGTACTTC. Its translation: CASSQDLLAGYEQYF.